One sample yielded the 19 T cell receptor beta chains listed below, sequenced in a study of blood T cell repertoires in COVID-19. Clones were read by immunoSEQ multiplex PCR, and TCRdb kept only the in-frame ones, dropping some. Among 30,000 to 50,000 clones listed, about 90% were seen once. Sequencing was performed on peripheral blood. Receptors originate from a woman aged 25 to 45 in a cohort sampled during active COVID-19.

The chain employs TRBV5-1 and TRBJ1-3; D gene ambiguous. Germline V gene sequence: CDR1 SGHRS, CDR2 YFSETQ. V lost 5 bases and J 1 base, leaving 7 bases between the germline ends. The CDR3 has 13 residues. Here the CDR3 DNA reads TGCGCCAGCAGTAGTGATTCTGGAAACACCATATATTTT. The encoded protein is CASSSDSGNTIYF.

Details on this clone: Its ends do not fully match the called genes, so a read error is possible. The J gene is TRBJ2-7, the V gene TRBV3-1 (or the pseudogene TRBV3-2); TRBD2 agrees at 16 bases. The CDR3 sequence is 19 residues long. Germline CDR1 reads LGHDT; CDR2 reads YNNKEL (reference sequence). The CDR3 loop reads CASSPPPGLAGGPSSEQYF. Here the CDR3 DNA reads TGTGCCAGCAGCCCCCCCCCGGGACTAGCGGGAGGGCCTTCCTCCGAGCAGTACTTC.

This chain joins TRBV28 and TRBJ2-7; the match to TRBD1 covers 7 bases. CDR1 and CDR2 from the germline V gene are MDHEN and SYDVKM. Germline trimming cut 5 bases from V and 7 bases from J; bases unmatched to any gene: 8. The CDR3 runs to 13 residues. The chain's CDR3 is CASSAGTASEQYF. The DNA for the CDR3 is TGTGCCAGCAGTGCCGGGACAGCCTCAGAGCAGTACTTC.

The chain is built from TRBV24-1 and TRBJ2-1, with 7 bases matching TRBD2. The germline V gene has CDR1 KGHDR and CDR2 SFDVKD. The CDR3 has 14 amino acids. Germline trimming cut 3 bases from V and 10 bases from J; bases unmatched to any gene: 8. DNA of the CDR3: TGTGCCACCAGTGATGGGAGGGAGCACAGCGAGCAGTTCTTC. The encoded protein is CATSDGREHSEQFF.

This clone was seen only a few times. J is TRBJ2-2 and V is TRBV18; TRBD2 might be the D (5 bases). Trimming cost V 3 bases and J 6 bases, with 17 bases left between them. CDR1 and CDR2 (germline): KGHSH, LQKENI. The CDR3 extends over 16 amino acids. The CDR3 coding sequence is TGTGCCAGCTCACCCGATGGGCGGGCCCTGTCCGGGGAGCTGTTTTTT. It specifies CASSPDGRALSGELFF.

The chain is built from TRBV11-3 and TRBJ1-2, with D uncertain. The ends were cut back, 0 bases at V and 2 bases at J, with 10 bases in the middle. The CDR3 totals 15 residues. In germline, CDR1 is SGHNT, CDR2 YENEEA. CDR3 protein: CASSLDSQTNYGYTF. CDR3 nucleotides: TGTGCCAGCAGCTTAGATAGCCAGACCAACTATGGCTACACCTTC.

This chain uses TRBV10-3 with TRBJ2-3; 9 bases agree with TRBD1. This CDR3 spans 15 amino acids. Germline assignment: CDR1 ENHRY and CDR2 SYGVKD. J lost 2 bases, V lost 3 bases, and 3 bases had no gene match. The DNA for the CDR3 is TGTGCCATCAGTGAACAGGGGGCGACCACAGATACGCAGTATTTT. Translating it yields CAISEQGATTDTQYF.

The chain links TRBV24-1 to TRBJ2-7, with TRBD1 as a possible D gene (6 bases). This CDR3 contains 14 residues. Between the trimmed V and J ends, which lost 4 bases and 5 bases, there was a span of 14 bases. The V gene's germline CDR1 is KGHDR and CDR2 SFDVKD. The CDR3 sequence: CATSDRLTGNEQYF. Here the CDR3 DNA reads TGTGCCACCAGTGACCGCCTCACAGGGAACGAGCAGTACTTC.

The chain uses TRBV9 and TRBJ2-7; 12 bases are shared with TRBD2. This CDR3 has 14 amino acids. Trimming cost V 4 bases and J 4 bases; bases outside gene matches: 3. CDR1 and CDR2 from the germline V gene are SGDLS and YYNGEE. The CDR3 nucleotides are TGTGCCAGCAGCACTGGGACTAGCGGGTACGAGCAGTACTTC. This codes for CASSTGTSGYEQYF.

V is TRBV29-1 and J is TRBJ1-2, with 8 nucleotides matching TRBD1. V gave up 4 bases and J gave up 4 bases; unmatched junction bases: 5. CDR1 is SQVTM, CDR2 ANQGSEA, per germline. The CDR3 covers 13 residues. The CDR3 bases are TGCAGCGTTGGGGCAGGGACAGGCTATGGCTACACCTTC. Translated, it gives CSVGAGTGYGYTF.

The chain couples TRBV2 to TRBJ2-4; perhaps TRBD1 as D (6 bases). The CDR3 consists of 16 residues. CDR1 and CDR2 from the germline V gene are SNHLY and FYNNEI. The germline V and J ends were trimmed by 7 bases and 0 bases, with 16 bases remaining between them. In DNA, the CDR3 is TGTGCCAGCACCTATGAAGGACAGCTAGCCAAAAACATTCAGTACTTC. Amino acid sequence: CASTYEGQLAKNIQYF.

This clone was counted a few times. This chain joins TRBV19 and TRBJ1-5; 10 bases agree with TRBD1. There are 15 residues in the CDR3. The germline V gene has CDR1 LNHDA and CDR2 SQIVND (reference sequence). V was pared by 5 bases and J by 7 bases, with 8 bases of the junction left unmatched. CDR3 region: CASSGGTGAGQPQHF. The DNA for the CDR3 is TGTGCCAGTAGTGGAGGGACAGGGGCGGGCCAGCCCCAGCATTTT.

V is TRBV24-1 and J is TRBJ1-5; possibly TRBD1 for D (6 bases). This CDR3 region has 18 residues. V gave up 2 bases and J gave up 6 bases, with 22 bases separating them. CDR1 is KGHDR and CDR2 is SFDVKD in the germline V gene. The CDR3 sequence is CATSDSGRGSSGIQPQHF. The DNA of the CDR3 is TGTGCCACCAGTGATTCAGGCAGGGGTTCTTCGGGCATTCAGCCCCAGCATTTT.

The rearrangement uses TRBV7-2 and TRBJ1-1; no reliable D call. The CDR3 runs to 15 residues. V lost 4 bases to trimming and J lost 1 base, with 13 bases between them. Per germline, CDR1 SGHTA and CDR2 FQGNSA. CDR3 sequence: CASSSWTYPNTEAFF. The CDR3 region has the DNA TGTGCCAGCAGCTCCTGGACTTACCCGAACACTGAAGCTTTCTTT.

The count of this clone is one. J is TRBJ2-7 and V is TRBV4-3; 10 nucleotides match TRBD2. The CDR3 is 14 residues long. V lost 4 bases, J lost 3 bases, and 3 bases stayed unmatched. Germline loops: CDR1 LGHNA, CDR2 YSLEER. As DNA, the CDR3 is TGCGCCAGCAGCCGGGCTAGCGGGGGCTACGAGCAGTACTTC. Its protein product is CASSRASGGYEQYF.

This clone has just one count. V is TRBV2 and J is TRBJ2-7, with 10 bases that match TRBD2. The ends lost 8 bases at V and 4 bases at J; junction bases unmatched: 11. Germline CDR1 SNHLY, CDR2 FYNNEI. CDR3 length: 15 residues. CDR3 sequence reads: CASGAGTSADYEQYF. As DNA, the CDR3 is TGTGCCAGCGGAGCCGGGACTAGCGCTGATTACGAGCAGTACTTC.

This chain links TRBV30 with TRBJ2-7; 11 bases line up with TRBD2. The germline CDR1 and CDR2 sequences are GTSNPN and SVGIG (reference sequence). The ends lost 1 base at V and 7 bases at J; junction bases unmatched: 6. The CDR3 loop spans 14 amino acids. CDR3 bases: TGTGCCTGGAGTGAAGGTAGCGGGAGGGGTGAGCAGTACTTC. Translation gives CAWSEGSGRGEQYF.

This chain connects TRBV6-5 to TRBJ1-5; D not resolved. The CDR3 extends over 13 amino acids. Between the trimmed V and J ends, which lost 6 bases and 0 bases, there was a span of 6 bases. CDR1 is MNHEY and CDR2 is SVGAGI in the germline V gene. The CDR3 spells CASSLGSNQPQHF. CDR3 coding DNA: TGTGCCAGCAGCCTCGGTAGCAATCAGCCCCAGCATTTT.

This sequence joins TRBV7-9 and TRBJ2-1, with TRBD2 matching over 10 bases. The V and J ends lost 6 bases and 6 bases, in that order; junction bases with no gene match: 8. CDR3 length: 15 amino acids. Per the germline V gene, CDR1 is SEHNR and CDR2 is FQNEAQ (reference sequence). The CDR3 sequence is CASRPLAGEGNEQFF. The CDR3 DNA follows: TGTGCCAGCAGGCCCCTAGCGGGAGAGGGCAATGAGCAGTTCTTC.